The present T cell receptor (beta chain) was sequenced within a study of T-cell reconstitution after alpha-beta-depleted transplantation in children. Regarding the study as a whole: Reports say that about two months after transplant, the alpha-beta T cells came out of several hundred graft clones that had expanded. At one year after transplant, newly produced T cells mostly accounted for T-cell counts and diversity.

A word on this clonotype: The target antigen is unknown.

This CDR3 has 14 amino acids. Trimming stripped 2 bases from V and 4 bases from J, with 9 bases between. Per the germline V gene, CDR1 is MNHEY and CDR2 is SVGEGT. The authors prepared the TCRbeta library with unique molecular identifiers. TCRdb itself ran the PCR reads through MiXCR, one entry per CDR3 protein. Of about 110,000 distinct CDR3 sequences listed, around 6.4% are singletons. The receptor's source is a male patient between 2 and 10 years old who had a stem cell transplant for acute lymphoblastic leukemia, so the T cells may come from the graft donor. The chain carries TRBV6-2 or TRBV6-3 and TRBJ2-1; possible D gene TRBD1, 6 bases. The sequencing here drew on PBMCs, mostly from graft donor cells, taken 360 days after TCRalphabeta/CD19-depleted stem cell transplant. Here the CDR3 DNA reads TGTGCCAGCAGTTACGTCGGACAGTACAATGAGCAGTTCTTC. Translated, it gives CASSYVGQYNEQFF.